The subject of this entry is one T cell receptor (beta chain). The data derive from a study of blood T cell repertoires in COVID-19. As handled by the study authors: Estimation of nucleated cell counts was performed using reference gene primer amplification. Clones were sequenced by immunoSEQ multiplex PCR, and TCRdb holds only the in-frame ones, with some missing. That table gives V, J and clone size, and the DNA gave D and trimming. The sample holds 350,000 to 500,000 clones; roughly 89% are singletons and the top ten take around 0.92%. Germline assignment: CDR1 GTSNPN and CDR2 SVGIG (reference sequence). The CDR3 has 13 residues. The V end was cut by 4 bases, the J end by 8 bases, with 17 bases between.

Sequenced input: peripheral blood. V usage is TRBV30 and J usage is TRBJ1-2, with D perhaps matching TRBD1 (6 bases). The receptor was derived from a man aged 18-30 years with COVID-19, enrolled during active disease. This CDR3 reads CAWTSTGMGGYTF. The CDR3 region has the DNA TGTGCCTGGACCTCCACAGGGATGGGAGGCTACACCTTC.